These 13 T cell receptor beta chains were sequenced from one sample in a study of Ad26.COV2.S vaccination and SARS-CoV-2 variants. Documented treatment: roughly 20 received Ad26.COV2.S at low or high dose, single or two shots; a few received placebo; per-sample allocation not given. The samples were gathered on day 63 after the first injection of vaccine or placebo. Profiled with immunoSEQ multiplex PCR; TCRdb holds only in-frame clones, not every one. The table shows hundreds of thousands of clones, with approximately 92% occurring only once. The specimen comprised peripheral blood, sampled in a trial of Ad26.COV2.S vaccine versus placebo. These TCRs come from a person aged 18-65 years who received the Ad26.COV2.S COVID-19 vaccine or a placebo.

This clone was seen only once. This sequence joins TRBV15 and TRBJ1-2, with D maybe TRBD1 (6 bases). This CDR3 contains 14 residues. The germline gives CDR1 LNHNV, CDR2 YYDKDF (reference sequence). V was cut by 5 bases and J by 5 bases, with 15 bases left in between. The CDR3, as DNA: TGTGCCACCAGCCCCTCAGGGGCGGGGTATGGCTACACCTTC. Protein: CATSPSGAGYGYTF.

This clone was detected only once. The V and J genes are TRBV11-2 and TRBJ2-6; D not resolved. V was shortened by 6 bases and J by 1 base, with 7 bases between the two germline ends. The germline V gene has CDR1 SGHAT and CDR2 FQNNGV. The CDR3 sequence is 14 residues long. In DNA, the CDR3 is TGTGCCAGCAGAGGTCTATCTGGGGCCAACGTCCTGACTTTC. It yields the protein CASRGLSGANVLTF.

The genes are TRBV11-1 and TRBJ2-1; the match to TRBD2 covers 8 bases. Trimming at V came to 5 bases and at J to 4 bases, leaving 7 bases not matched to a gene. This CDR3 region has 15 residues. Germline assignment: CDR1 SGHAT and CDR2 FQDESV (reference sequence). The CDR3 bases are TGTGCCAGCAGCCGGGCCTCGGGGGGGTACAATGAGCAGTTCTTC. Translation gives CASSRASGGYNEQFF.

The table lists this clone with a few counts. This chain links TRBV4-3 with TRBJ2-1; either TRBD1 or TRBD2 may supply D (5 bases each). The germline V and J ends were trimmed by 0 bases and 3 bases, with 15 bases remaining between them. This CDR3 contains 17 residues. Per germline, CDR1 LGHNA and CDR2 YSLEER. The CDR3 DNA reads TGCGCCAGCAGCCAAGAAGGGACGCCGGACTTCTACAATGAGCAGTTCTTC. Encoded protein: CASSQEGTPDFYNEQFF.

This clone was observed a handful of times. V and J are TRBV28 and TRBJ1-5, with D possibly being TRBD1 (6 bases). V was trimmed by 6 bases and J by 5 bases, leaving 14 bases between them. CDR1 and CDR2 from the germline V gene are MDHEN and SYDVKM. The CDR3 is made up of 14 amino acids. CDR3: CASSQTGYHQPQHF. The CDR3 DNA sequence: TGTGCCAGCAGCCAGACAGGTTATCATCAGCCCCAGCATTTT.

V is TRBV5-4 and J is TRBJ2-5; possibly TRBD1 or TRBD2 for D (7 bases each). This CDR3 is 16 amino acids long. The germline CDR1 and CDR2 sequences are SGHNT and YYREEE (reference sequence). V lost 2 bases and J lost 5, with 19 bases in between. The CDR3 DNA reads TGTGCCAGCAGCTTCCGACAGGGAGGGGGCCGGGAGACCCAGTACTTC. It specifies CASSFRQGGGRETQYF. Supplemented by reference TRBV5-4 and TRBJ2-5, the full variable domain reads ETGVTQSPTHLIKTRGQQVTLRCSSQSGHNTVSWYQQALGQGPQFIFQYYREEENGRGNFPPRFSGLQFPNYSSELNVNALELDDSALYLCASSFRQGGGRETQYFGPGTRLLVL.

V is TRBV20-1 and J is TRBJ2-3; 9 positions match TRBD2. This CDR3 region has 15 residues. With 3 bases clipped from V and 6 bases from J, the junction kept 10 bases outside the gene matches. Germline V CDR1 and CDR2: DFQATT, SNEGSKA (reference sequence). The CDR3 region is CSASLVRGGRDTQYF. CDR3 DNA sequence: TGCAGTGCTAGTCTCGTGCGGGGGGGCCGGGATACGCAGTATTTT.

The rearrangement uses TRBV18 and TRBJ2-5, with D uncertain. The CDR3 is 15 amino acids. CDR1 is KGHSH and CDR2 is LQKENI in the germline V gene. V was pared by 3 bases and J by 2 bases, with 13 bases between. The DNA of the CDR3 is TGTGCCAGCTCACCCGGAGCGAGGCTACAAGAGACCCAGTACTTC. It is translated as CASSPGARLQETQYF.

DNA of the CDR3: TGTGCCAGCAGTTTAACGAGGAACACTGAAGCTTTCTTT. Its protein is CASSLTRNTEAFF. The V and J genes are TRBV12-3 or TRBV12-4 and TRBJ1-1; D remains unclear. The CDR3 is made up of 13 amino acids. V was trimmed by 2 bases and J by 1 base, leaving 5 bases between them.

The count of this clone is one. Different DNA sequences within this sample yield the same CDR3. V gene TRBV5-1 combines with J gene TRBJ2-1; 10 nucleotides agree with TRBD2. The CDR3 has 15 amino acids. CDR1 is SGHRS and CDR2 is YFSETQ in the germline V gene. The J segment lost 7 bases and the V segment lost 0 bases, leaving 4 bases of the junction unmatched. CDR3 nucleotide sequence: TGCGCCAGCAGCTTGGGCTTAGCGGGGGGTAATGAGCAGTTCTTC. This gives the protein CASSLGLAGGNEQFF.

The chain links TRBV3-1 (or the pseudogene TRBV3-2) to TRBJ2-5, with D perhaps matching TRBD2 (5 bases). The CDR3 runs 13 residues. Germline V gene lookup returns CDR1 LGHDT and CDR2 YNNKEL (reference sequence). V lost 4 bases and J 4 bases, leaving 10 bases between the germline ends. CDR3 protein: CASSLGVRETQYF. The DNA for the CDR3 is TGTGCCAGCAGCCTGGGAGTGCGAGAGACCCAGTACTTC.

This chain links TRBV5-4 with TRBJ1-5; the D is unclear. Germline V CDR1 and CDR2: SGHNT, YYREEE (reference sequence). This CDR3 is 13 amino acids long. Trimming removed 4 bases from V and 7 bases from J, with 12 bases in between. CDR3 sequence: CASSQGVGQPQHF. The CDR3 DNA reads as TGTGCCAGCAGCCAAGGTGTGGGGCAGCCCCAGCATTTT.

This clone was seen just once. Mismatch with germline at one junction end may stem from a read error. V gene TRBV6-5 combines with J gene TRBJ2-1; D might be TRBD1 or TRBD2, each matching 5 bases. CDR1 is MNHEY, CDR2 SVGAGI, per germline. CDR3 length: 12 residues. The CDR3 DNA reads as TGTGCCAGCAGTTACCGGGGCAGGGAATCGGTCTTC. Translating it yields CASSYRGRESVF.